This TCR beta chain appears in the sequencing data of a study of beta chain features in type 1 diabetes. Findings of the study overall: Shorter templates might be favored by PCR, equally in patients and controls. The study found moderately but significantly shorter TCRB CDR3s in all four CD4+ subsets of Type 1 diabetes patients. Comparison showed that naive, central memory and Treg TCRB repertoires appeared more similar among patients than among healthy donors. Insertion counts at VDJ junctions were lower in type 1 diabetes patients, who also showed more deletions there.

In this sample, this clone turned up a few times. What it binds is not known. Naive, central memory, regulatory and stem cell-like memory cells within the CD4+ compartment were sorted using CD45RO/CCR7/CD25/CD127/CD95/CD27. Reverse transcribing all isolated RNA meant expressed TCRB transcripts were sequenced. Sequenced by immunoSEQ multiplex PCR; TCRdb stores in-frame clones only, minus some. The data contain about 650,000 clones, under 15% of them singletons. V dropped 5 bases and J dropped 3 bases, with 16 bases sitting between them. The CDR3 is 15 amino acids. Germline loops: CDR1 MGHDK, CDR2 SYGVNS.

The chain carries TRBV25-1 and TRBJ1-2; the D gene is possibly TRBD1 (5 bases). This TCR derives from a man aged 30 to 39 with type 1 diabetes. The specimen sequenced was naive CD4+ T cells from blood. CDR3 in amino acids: CASSRGEGGHYGYTF. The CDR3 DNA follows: TGTGCCAGCAGTAGAGGGGAAGGTGGGCACTATGGCTACACCTTC.